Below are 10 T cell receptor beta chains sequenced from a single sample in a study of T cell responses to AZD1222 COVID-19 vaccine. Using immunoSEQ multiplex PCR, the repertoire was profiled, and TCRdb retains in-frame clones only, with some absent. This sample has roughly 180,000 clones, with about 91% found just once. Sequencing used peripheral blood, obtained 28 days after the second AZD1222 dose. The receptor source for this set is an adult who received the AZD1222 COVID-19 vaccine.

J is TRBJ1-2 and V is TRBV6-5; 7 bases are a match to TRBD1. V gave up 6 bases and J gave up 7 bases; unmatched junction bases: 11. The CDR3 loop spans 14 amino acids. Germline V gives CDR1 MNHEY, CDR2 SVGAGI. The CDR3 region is CASRPQKGAGGYTF. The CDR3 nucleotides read TGTGCCAGCAGGCCACAAAAGGGGGCCGGTGGCTACACCTTC.

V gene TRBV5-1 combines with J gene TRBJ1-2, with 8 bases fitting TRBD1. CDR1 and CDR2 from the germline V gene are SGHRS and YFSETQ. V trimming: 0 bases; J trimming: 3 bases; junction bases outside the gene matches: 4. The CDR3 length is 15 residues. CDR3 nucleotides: TGCGCCAGCAGCTTGGCCAGGGGGCTTGACTATGGCTACACCTTC. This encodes CASSLARGLDYGYTF.

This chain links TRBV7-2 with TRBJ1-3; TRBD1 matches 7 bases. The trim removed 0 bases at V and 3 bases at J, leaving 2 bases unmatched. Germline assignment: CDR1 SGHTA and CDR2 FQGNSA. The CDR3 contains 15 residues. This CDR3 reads CASSLASGGGNTIYF. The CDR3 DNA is TGTGCCAGCAGCTTAGCGTCAGGGGGTGGAAACACCATATATTTT.

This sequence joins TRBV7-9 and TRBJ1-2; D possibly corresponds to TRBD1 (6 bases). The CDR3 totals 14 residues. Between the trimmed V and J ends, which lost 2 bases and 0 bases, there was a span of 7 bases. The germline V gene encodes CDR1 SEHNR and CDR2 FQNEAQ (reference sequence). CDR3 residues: CASSLQGSNYGYTF. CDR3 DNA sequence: TGTGCCAGCAGCTTACAGGGGTCTAACTATGGCTACACCTTC.

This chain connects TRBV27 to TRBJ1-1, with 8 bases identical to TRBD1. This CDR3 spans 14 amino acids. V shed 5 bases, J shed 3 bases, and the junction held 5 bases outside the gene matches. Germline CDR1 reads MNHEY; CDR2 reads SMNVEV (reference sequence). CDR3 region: CASSTGQGYTEAFF. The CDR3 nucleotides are TGTGCCAGCAGTACAGGACAGGGATACACTGAAGCTTTCTTT.

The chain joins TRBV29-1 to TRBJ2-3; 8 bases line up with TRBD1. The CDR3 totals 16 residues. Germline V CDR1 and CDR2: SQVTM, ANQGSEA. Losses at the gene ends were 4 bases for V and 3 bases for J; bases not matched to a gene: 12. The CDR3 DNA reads TGCAGCGTTGGGGGATTGGGGCAGGGGGCAACAGATACGCAGTATTTT. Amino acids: CSVGGLGQGATDTQYF.

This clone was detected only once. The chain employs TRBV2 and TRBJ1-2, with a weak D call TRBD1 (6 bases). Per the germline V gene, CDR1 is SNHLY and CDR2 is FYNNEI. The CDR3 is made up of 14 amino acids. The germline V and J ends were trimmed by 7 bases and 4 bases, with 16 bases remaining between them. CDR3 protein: CASTDLKGGYGYTF. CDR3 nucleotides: TGTGCCAGCACCGATCTCAAAGGGGGCTATGGCTACACCTTC.

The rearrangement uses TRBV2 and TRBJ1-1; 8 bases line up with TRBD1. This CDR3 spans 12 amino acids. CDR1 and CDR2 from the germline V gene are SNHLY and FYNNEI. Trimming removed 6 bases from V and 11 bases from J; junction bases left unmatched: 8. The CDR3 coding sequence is TGTGCCAGCAGACAGGGGGAAAGGAAGGCTTTCTTT. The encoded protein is CASRQGERKAFF.

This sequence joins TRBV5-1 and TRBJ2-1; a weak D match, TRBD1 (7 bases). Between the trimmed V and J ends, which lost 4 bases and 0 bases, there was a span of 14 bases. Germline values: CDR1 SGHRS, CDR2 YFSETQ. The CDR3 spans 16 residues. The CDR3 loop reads CASSGGDSFSYNEQFF. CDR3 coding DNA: TGCGCCAGCAGCGGAGGGGACAGCTTCTCCTACAATGAGCAGTTCTTC.

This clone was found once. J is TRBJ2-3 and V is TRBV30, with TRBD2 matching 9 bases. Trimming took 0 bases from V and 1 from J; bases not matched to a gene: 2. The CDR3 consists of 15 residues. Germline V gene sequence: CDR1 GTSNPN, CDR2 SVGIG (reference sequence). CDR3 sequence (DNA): TGTGCCTGGAGTGTCTGGACTAGCGGCACAGATACGCAGTATTTT. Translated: CAWSVWTSGTDTQYF.